The clone carrying this T cell receptor (beta chain) showed up just once. Its specificity is not known. This entry is derived from a study of graft-versus-host responses after intestinal transplantation. Study in general: Each transplant was multivisceral, liver-intestinal, or isolated intestinal.

Germline V gene data show CDR1 as LGHNT and CDR2 as FRNRAP. The CDR3 extends over 13 amino acids. Trimming left V 3 bases short and J 6 bases short, with 11 bases between. The repertoire was sequenced with immunoSEQ multiplex PCR; TCRdb's copy has only in-frame clones and lacks some. The sample carries fewer than 60,000 clones, less than 85% recorded once. The sequence derives from a human donor who was the organ donor for an intestinal transplant. This specimen consisted of unstimulated CD4+ T cells sorted from spleen or lymph node cells, obtained before transplant. The genes are TRBV12-5 and TRBJ1-1; tentative D call: TRBD1 (5 bases). CDR3 sequence reads: CASGLTGGSEAFF. CDR3 sequence (DNA): TGTGCTAGTGGTTTAACGGGGGGTTCTGAAGCTTTCTTT.